This TCR beta chain was sequenced in a study of blood T cell repertoires in COVID-19. Study-level information: COVID-19 samples from acute and convalescent phases originated in the United States, Italy and Spain. PBMCs, B-cell-depleted T cells, or T cells provided the cDNA or gDNA that made up the material.

The CDR3 runs 12 residues. From germline, CDR1 is MNHEY and CDR2 SVGEGT. With 5 bases removed from V and 8 bases from J, the gap between germline ends came to 12 bases. As handled by the study authors: Amplified reference gene primers provided the basis for estimating nucleated cell counts. Produced via immunoSEQ multiplex PCR; TCRdb's table is partial and in-frame only. From that table come the V and J calls and clone size; the DNA was used to work out D and trimming. The sample comprises tens of thousands of clones, 85% to 90% of which are singletons, and less than 3% rests with the top ten. The genes are TRBV6-2 or TRBV6-3 and TRBJ1-2, with D hard to call. The TCR comes from a man older than 75 with acute or convalescent COVID-19. Sequenced: peripheral blood. CDR3 loop: CASSQTSRGYTF. DNA of the CDR3: TGTGCCAGCAGTCAAACCTCTCGGGGCTACACCTTC.